The next 29 T cell receptor beta chains were all read from a single sample in a study of shared clonotypes between healthy human individuals. Here immunoSEQ multiplex PCR was the method, and the copy in TCRdb shows in-frame clones only, minus some. The sample lists about 980,000 clones, 76% seen once, with 1.5% in the top ten. Input material: memory CD4+ T cells sorted from blood. Subset indicated: CD45RA-negative fraction. These receptor sequences come from a young man in good health.

The V call is TRBV12-5, the J call TRBJ2-1; D gene uncertain. The CDR3 length is 14 residues. Germline CDR1 LGHNT, CDR2 FRNRAP. The V and J ends lost 4 bases and 5 bases respectively, with 12 bases between them. CDR3 protein: CASGSRASDNEQFF. DNA for the CDR3: TGTGCTAGTGGTTCCCGGGCATCGGACAATGAGCAGTTCTTC. Based on the CDR3 plus reference TRBV12-5 and TRBJ2-1, the full variable domain is DARVTQTPRHKVTEMGQEVTMRCQPILGHNTVFWYRQTMMQGLELLAYFRNRAPLDDSGMPKDRFSAEMPDATLATLKIQPSEPRDSAVYFCASGSRASDNEQFFGPGTRLTVL.

The chain links TRBV11-3 to TRBJ2-5, with 7 bases fitting TRBD2. The ends lost 5 bases at V and 4 bases at J; junction bases unmatched: 10. Germline lookup yields CDR1 SGHNT and CDR2 YENEEA. The CDR3 contains 15 residues. This CDR3 is CASSPHGEGTETQYF. The CDR3 region has the DNA TGTGCCAGCAGCCCCCATGGGGAGGGGACAGAGACCCAGTACTTC.

The chain employs TRBV19 and TRBJ1-1, with a tentative D call TRBD1 (5 bases). The CDR3 contains 14 residues. CDR1 LNHDA and CDR2 SQIVND come from the germline V gene (reference sequence). V was pared by 3 bases and J by 10 bases, with 18 bases between. CDR3 amino acids: CASSMLGTERGAFF. Written as DNA, the CDR3 is TGTGCCAGTAGTATGCTCGGGACGGAGCGGGGAGCTTTCTTT.

The chain uses TRBV5-4 and TRBJ2-5, with 9 bases aligning to TRBD2. The CDR3 runs 15 residues. Germline V lookup: CDR1 SGHNT, CDR2 YYREEE (reference sequence). V trimming: 2 bases; J trimming: 4 bases; junction bases outside the gene matches: 6. CDR3 in amino acids: CASSFGGRARETQYF. The CDR3 nucleotides read TGTGCCAGCAGCTTCGGCGGGAGGGCCCGAGAGACCCAGTACTTC.

This clone was seen just once. This CDR3 reads CASSEFLLGGGGSGELFF. The DNA of the CDR3 is TGTGCCAGCAGTGAATTCTTGTTGGGCGGAGGGGGTAGTGGGGAGCTGTTTTTT. This chain joins TRBV2 and TRBJ2-2; D is tentatively TRBD1 or TRBD2 (6 bases each). V gave up 2 bases and J gave up 8 bases, with 24 bases separating them. Germline V gene data show CDR1 as SNHLY and CDR2 as FYNNEI. The length of the CDR3 is 18 residues.

The chain joins TRBV10-3 to TRBJ2-7, with 11 bases matching TRBD2. The V gene end was trimmed by 10 bases and the J gene end by 5 bases; junction bases not matched to a gene: 10. The CDR3 has 14 amino acids. Per the germline V gene, CDR1 is ENHRY and CDR2 is SYGVKD. CDR3 DNA: TGTGCCACACAAACTAGCGGGAGTGTACACGAGCAGTACTTC. Its protein is CATQTSGSVHEQYF.

The rearrangement uses TRBV10-1 and TRBJ1-6; TRBD1 matches at 10 bases. J lost 8 bases, V lost 7 bases, and 17 bases had no gene match. There are 18 residues in the CDR3. CDR1 is WNHNN and CDR2 is SYGVQD in the germline V gene (reference sequence). The CDR3 region has the DNA TGCGCCAGCACCGAGACAGGGGGCGTTAATTTAAGGGATTCACCCCTCCACTTT. Its protein product is CASTETGGVNLRDSPLHF.

Only a few counts were recorded for this clone. The genes are TRBV12-2 and TRBJ2-7. TRBV12-2 is reported as a pseudogene. CDR3 length: 14 amino acids. CDR3 sequence: CASRLGTPTYEQYF. As DNA, the CDR3 is TGTGCAAGTCGCTTAGGGACGCCCACCTACGAGCAGTACTTC.

The chain links TRBV18 to TRBJ2-1; 10 bases are a match to TRBD2. This CDR3 is 16 amino acids long. Trimming at V came to 0 bases and at J to 7 bases, leaving 6 bases not matched to a gene. Germline lookup yields CDR1 KGHSH and CDR2 LQKENI. The CDR3: CASSPPIAGGGNEQFF. The CDR3 DNA follows: TGTGCCAGCTCACCACCCATAGCGGGGGGCGGAAATGAGCAGTTCTTC.

As to this clone: Other DNA sequences in the same sample also yield this CDR3. The CDR3 spells CASGSGANVLTF. Written as DNA, the CDR3 is TGTGCCAGCGGCTCAGGGGCCAACGTCCTGACTTTC. The V and J genes are TRBV6-1 and TRBJ2-6; no clear D gene. Germline V gene data show CDR1 as MNHNS and CDR2 as SASEGT. The V end was cut by 8 bases, the J end by 4 bases, with 6 bases between. This CDR3 region has 12 residues.

This chain uses TRBV19 with TRBJ2-2; D gene unclear. V was trimmed by 5 bases and J by 0 bases, leaving 7 bases between them. Per germline, CDR1 LNHDA and CDR2 SQIVND (reference sequence). This CDR3 comprises 14 residues. The CDR3 is CASSVDPNTGELFF. CDR3 coding DNA: TGTGCCAGTAGTGTGGACCCGAACACCGGGGAGCTGTTTTTT.

This clone has just one count. The chain has TRBV30 and TRBJ2-5; weak D call: TRBD1 (5 bases). Germline values: CDR1 GTSNPN, CDR2 SVGIG (reference sequence). Trimming removed 1 base from V and 4 bases from J, with 7 bases in between. There are 12 residues in the CDR3. CDR3 amino acids: CAWSEQGETQYF. For the CDR3, the DNA is TGTGCCTGGAGTGAGCAGGGAGAGACCCAGTACTTC.

As for this clone: The sample holds other DNA sequences that translate to the same CDR3. The chain recombines TRBV5-4 with TRBJ1-2; D remains ambiguous. V dropped 1 base and J dropped 0 bases, with 4 bases sitting between them. Germline V lookup: CDR1 SGHNT, CDR2 YYREEE (reference sequence). The CDR3 is made up of 13 amino acids. CDR3 protein: CASSLTANYGYTF. The CDR3 nucleotides read TGTGCCAGCAGCTTGACGGCTAACTATGGCTACACCTTC.

The V and J genes are TRBV19 and TRBJ2-2; the D gene is possibly TRBD1 (5 bases). Germline CDR1 and CDR2: LNHDA and SQIVND (reference sequence). Trimming removed 6 bases from V and 3 bases from J, with 14 bases in between. CDR3 length: 15 amino acids. CDR3 coding DNA: TGTGCCAGTAGGGTATCTGACAGTTACACCGGGGAGCTGTTTTTT. Amino acid sequence: CASRVSDSYTGELFF.

The chain recombines TRBV30 with TRBJ2-7; D unresolved. V was shortened by 5 bases and J by 2 bases, with 7 bases between the two germline ends. This CDR3 is 11 amino acids long. Looked up from germline, CDR1 is GTSNPN and CDR2 is SVGIG (reference sequence). The CDR3 reads CAWGNTYEQYF. Written as DNA, the CDR3 is TGTGCCTGGGGGAACACCTACGAGCAGTACTTC.

This rearrangement joins TRBV30 to TRBJ2-7; possible D gene TRBD1, 6 bases. Trimming left V 0 bases short and J 3 bases short, with 15 bases between. This CDR3 has 15 amino acids. Germline V lookup: CDR1 GTSNPN, CDR2 SVGIG (reference sequence). The CDR3 DNA reads TGTGCCTGGAGTGTAAGTAGCAGGGGTAGCTACGAGCAGTACTTC. Its protein product is CAWSVSSRGSYEQYF. The complete variable domain, with remaining parts taken from reference TRBV30 and TRBJ2-7, reads SQTIHQWPATLVQPVGSPLSLECTVEGTSNPNLYWYRQAAGRGLQLLFYSVGIGQISSEVPQNLSASRPQDRQFILSSKKLLLSDSGFYLCAWSVSSRGSYEQYFGPGTRLTVT.

This chain uses TRBV28 with TRBJ1-2, with D hard to call. Trimming took off 11 bases at V and 8 bases at J, with 18 bases between the two ends. CDR1 and CDR2 from the germline V gene are MDHEN and SYDVKM. The CDR3 covers 12 residues. CDR3: CASSALSLGYTF. The CDR3 DNA reads TGTGCCTCCTCCGCCCTGTCCCTAGGCTACACCTTC.

The V call is TRBV10-3, the J call TRBJ2-5, with no clear D. The length of the CDR3 is 12 residues. Germline V gene data show CDR1 as ENHRY and CDR2 as SYGVKD. V gave up 3 bases and J gave up 5 bases, with 7 bases separating them. The CDR3 DNA is TGTGCCATCAGTGACGTCGGGGAGACCCAGTACTTC. Protein sequence: CAISDVGETQYF.

The chain links TRBV7-9 to TRBJ2-1, with D hard to call. The CDR3 totals 14 residues. Germline lookup yields CDR1 SEHNR and CDR2 FQNEAQ (reference sequence). V lost 2 bases, J lost 6 bases, and 11 bases lay in between. In DNA, the CDR3 is TGTGCCAGCAGCTTATTCTGGACCTCCAATGAGCAGTTCTTC. Residues: CASSLFWTSNEQFF. The full variable domain, with the rest looked up from reference TRBV7-9 and TRBJ2-1, is DTGVSQNPRHKITKRGQNVTFRCDPISEHNRLYWYRQTLGQGPEFLTYFQNEAQLEKSRLLSDRFSAERPKGSFSTLEIQRTEQGDSAMYLCASSLFWTSNEQFFGPGTRLTVL.

The chain uses TRBV19 and TRBJ1-5, with a possible D match to TRBD1 (6 bases). CDR3 size: 14 residues. V was trimmed by 5 bases and J by 2 bases, leaving 10 bases between them. CDR1 LNHDA and CDR2 SQIVND come from the germline V gene (reference sequence). CDR3 region: CASSVGAGNQPQHF. CDR3 DNA: TGTGCCAGTAGTGTGGGGGCCGGCAATCAGCCCCAGCATTTT.

The chain links TRBV29-1 to TRBJ1-3; D uncertain. The CDR3 is 13 residues long. The germline V gene has CDR1 SQVTM and CDR2 ANQGSEA. V gave up 5 bases and J gave up 0 bases, with 8 bases separating them. CDR3 amino acids: CSVPTDSGNTIYF. The CDR3 DNA reads as TGCAGCGTTCCAACCGACTCTGGAAACACCATATATTTT.

This chain connects TRBV6-1 to TRBJ1-4; D is unclear. CDR1 and CDR2 from the germline V gene are MNHNS and SASEGT. This CDR3 has 13 amino acids. V lost 8 bases and J 0 bases, leaving 7 bases between the germline ends. CDR3 DNA sequence: TGTGCCAGCTCCCCGTCAACTAATGAAAAACTGTTTTTT. It codes for CASSPSTNEKLFF.

The V and J genes are TRBV7-9 and TRBJ1-1; the D gene is possibly TRBD1 (6 bases). The CDR3 spans 16 residues. The germline V gene encodes CDR1 SEHNR and CDR2 FQNEAQ (reference sequence). Trimming pared 4 bases from V and 1 base from J, leaving 16 bases between. The CDR3 sequence: CASSSIQGRANTEAFF. The CDR3 bases are TGTGCCAGCAGCTCAATACAGGGCAGAGCGAACACTGAAGCTTTCTTT.

The table lists this clone with a few counts. This same CDR3 is encoded by further DNA sequences in the sample. The rearrangement links TRBV18 to TRBJ1-4, with D unresolved. This CDR3 spans 13 amino acids. V was pared by 6 bases and J by 5 bases, with 10 bases between. Germline V gene lookup returns CDR1 KGHSH and CDR2 LQKENI. The CDR3 region has the DNA TGTGCCAGCTCTCCAGACTTGAATGAAAAACTGTTTTTT. Its translation: CASSPDLNEKLFF.

The J gene is TRBJ1-1, the V gene TRBV5-1; TRBD1 is a possible D gene (5 bases). Trimming shortened V by 2 bases and J by 5 bases, and 13 bases separated the two germline ends. CDR3 length: 14 amino acids. Germline V gene lookup returns CDR1 SGHRS and CDR2 YFSETQ. CDR3 nucleotides: TGCGCCAGCAGCTTAGTCTTTGGGGGAACTGAAGCTTTCTTT. Protein sequence: CASSLVFGGTEAFF. Using reference TRBV5-1 and TRBJ1-1 for the parts outside the CDR3, the full variable domain is KAGVTQTPRYLIKTRGQQVTLSCSPISGHRSVSWYQQTPGQGLQFLFEYFSETQRNKGNFPGRFSGRQFSNSRSEMNVSTLELGDSALYLCASSLVFGGTEAFFGQGTRLTVV.

The chain recombines TRBV5-4 with TRBJ2-1; 7 bases agree with TRBD1. Per germline, CDR1 SGHNT and CDR2 YYREEE (reference sequence). The V segment lost 4 bases and the J segment 9 bases; nucleotides outside the gene matches: 4. This CDR3 contains 12 residues. The CDR3 loop reads CASSLDRVEQFF. Here the CDR3 DNA reads TGTGCCAGCAGCCTCGACAGGGTTGAGCAGTTCTTC. The variable domain in full, with the rest retrieved from reference TRBV5-4 and TRBJ2-1, is ETGVTQSPTHLIKTRGQQVTLRCSSQSGHNTVSWYQQALGQGPQFIFQYYREEENGRGNFPPRFSGLQFPNYSSELNVNALELDDSALYLCASSLDRVEQFFGPGTRLTVL.

DNA of the CDR3: TGTGCCAGCAGCTTATCCCAGGGGGACTATGGCTACACCTTC. It encodes CASSLSQGDYGYTF. The chain combines TRBV7-2 with TRBJ1-2; 7 bases are shared with TRBD1. Looked up from germline, CDR1 is SGHTA and CDR2 is FQGNSA. This CDR3 has 14 amino acids. V shed 2 bases, J shed 3 bases, and the junction held 3 bases outside the gene matches.

The chain employs TRBV25-1 and TRBJ2-5; 9 nucleotides align to TRBD1. This CDR3 is built from 14 residues. The V segment lost 4 bases and the J segment 5 bases; nucleotides outside the gene matches: 5. The germline V gene has CDR1 MGHDK and CDR2 SYGVNS. The DNA for the CDR3 is TGTGCCAGCAGTGGCACAGGGGGCCTTGAGACCCAGTACTTC. Translation: CASSGTGGLETQYF.

The CDR3 region has the DNA TGTGCCAGCAGTTTGGCCGAAAATCAGCCCCAGCATTTT. Translating gives CASSLAENQPQHF. The gene calls are TRBV27 and TRBJ1-5; no firm D call. The germline V gene has CDR1 MNHEY and CDR2 SMNVEV (reference sequence). V gave up 3 bases and J gave up 4 bases, with 7 bases separating them. The CDR3 is made up of 13 amino acids.